This T cell receptor (beta chain) stems from a study of cytomegalovirus exposure and HLA in healthy donors. This clone was seen a handful of times. The CDR3 is 15 amino acids. The V gene end was trimmed by 10 bases and the J gene end by 5 bases; junction bases not matched to a gene: 12. Germline values: CDR1 LNHDA, CDR2 SQIVND (reference sequence). The PCR used 60 Vbeta and 13 Jbeta primers. Profiling relied on immunoSEQ multiplex PCR, and the TCRdb table lists in-frame clones only, not all of them. The table has roughly 150,000 clones, over 80% seen once; the top ten hold around 1.5%. The clonotype comes from a girl aged 5 to 17 in good health and CMV-seropositive. The V call is TRBV19, the J call TRBJ2-1; 9 nucleotides match TRBD1. Sequencing was done on a sample of PBMCs. The CDR3 coding sequence is TGTGCCACCTCACCCAGGGGGGACAGGGACAATGAGCAGTTCTTC. It codes for CATSPRGDRDNEQFF.